Listed here are 22 T cell receptor beta chains from one sample, sequenced in a study of response to subunit inactivated influenza vaccine. MiXCR, applied by TCRdb to the RT-PCR reads, yields one record per CDR3 protein. Among roughly 790,000 distinct CDR3 sequences listed, 21% were seen once. The sample in question was PBMCs from blood, obtained roughly 5 days after vaccination. These receptors were taken from a man in his forties or fifties who received an inactivated influenza vaccine.

The chain recombines TRBV18 with TRBJ1-1, with 9 bases identical to TRBD1. V was pared by 5 bases and J by 4 bases, with 8 bases of the junction left unmatched. Per the germline V gene, CDR1 is KGHSH and CDR2 is LQKENI. This CDR3 comprises 15 residues. CDR3 in amino acids: CASSTTGGAGTEAFF. In DNA form, the CDR3 reads TGTGCCAGCTCAACCACAGGGGGCGCCGGCACTGAAGCTTTCTTT.

This clonotype showed up just a few times. The V gene is TRBV20-1, the J gene TRBJ2-7, with 7 bases fitting TRBD1. J gave up 2 bases and V 5 bases, and 3 bases lay outside the gene matches. This CDR3 comprises 12 residues. Germline V gene lookup returns CDR1 DFQATT and CDR2 SNEGSKA (reference sequence). The CDR3 loop reads CSAPDRTYEQYF. The CDR3, as DNA: TGCAGTGCTCCGGACAGGACCTACGAGCAGTACTTC.

This clonotype has only a few counts. The chain uses TRBV6-1 and TRBJ1-5; D is uncertain. The CDR3 sequence is 14 residues long. In germline, CDR1 is MNHNS, CDR2 SASEGT. V gave up 3 bases and J gave up 4 bases, with 10 bases separating them. This CDR3 is CASSEGRWNQPQHF. CDR3 nucleotide sequence: TGTGCCAGCAGTGAGGGCAGGTGGAATCAGCCCCAGCATTTT.

This chain links TRBV19 with TRBJ2-7; D possibly uses TRBD1 or TRBD2 (5 bases each). The CDR3 sequence is 14 residues long. Germline assignment: CDR1 LNHDA and CDR2 SQIVND (reference sequence). V gave up 5 bases and J gave up 2 bases, with 13 bases separating them. This CDR3 is CASSYRDGAYEQYF. The DNA of the CDR3 is TGTGCCAGTAGTTACCGGGACGGAGCCTACGAGCAGTACTTC.

The rearrangement joins TRBV14 to TRBJ2-3; D gene ambiguous. The ends were cut back, 0 bases at V and 7 bases at J, with 8 bases in the middle. Germline CDR1 reads SGHDN; CDR2 reads FVKESK. This CDR3 is 13 amino acids long. The CDR3: CASSQDSEHTQYF. CDR3 DNA sequence: TGTGCCAGCAGCCAAGATTCCGAACATACGCAGTATTTT.

CDR3: CASSLTRGSWKANVLTF. The DNA for the CDR3 is TGTGCCAGCAGCCTCACCAGGGGTTCCTGGAAGGCCAACGTCCTGACTTTC. The rearrangement uses TRBV28 and TRBJ2-6; possible D gene TRBD1, 6 bases. The V and J ends lost 6 bases and 6 bases respectively, with 21 bases between them. Germline CDR1 MDHEN, CDR2 SYDVKM. The CDR3 totals 17 residues.

This sequence joins TRBV15 and TRBJ1-5; 7 bases map to TRBD1. Germline CDR1 reads LNHNV; CDR2 reads YYDKDF (reference sequence). The CDR3 consists of 17 residues. V shed 1 base, J shed 3 bases, and the junction held 9 bases outside the gene matches. The DNA of the CDR3 is TGTGCCACCAGCAGAGTTCCCACGACAGGGATCAATCAGCCCCAGCATTTT. Its translation is CATSRVPTTGINQPQHF.

The V and J genes are TRBV29-1 and TRBJ2-5; D possibly uses TRBD1 or TRBD2 (5 bases each). Germline V gene data show CDR1 as SQVTM and CDR2 as ANQGSEA. The CDR3 totals 16 residues. Trimming removed 0 bases from V and 7 bases from J, with 21 bases in between. The CDR3 here is CSVEDVLGPLWGTQYF. CDR3 nucleotides: TGCAGCGTTGAAGATGTTTTGGGACCCCTCTGGGGGACCCAGTACTTC.

The chain is built from TRBV20-1 and TRBJ2-5; the D gene is possibly TRBD1 (5 bases). V was shortened by 7 bases and J by 5 bases, with 14 bases between the two germline ends. The CDR3 spans 12 residues. Germline V gene data show CDR1 as DFQATT and CDR2 as SNEGSKA (reference sequence). The CDR3 nucleotides read TGCAGTGTACCTTTCTCAGGGGAGACCCAGTACTTC. It translates to CSVPFSGETQYF.

The chain recombines TRBV24-1 with TRBJ1-2; D may be TRBD1 (6 bases). Per germline, CDR1 KGHDR and CDR2 SFDVKD. V lost 4 bases and J lost 8, with 13 bases in between. The CDR3 runs 13 residues. The DNA for the CDR3 is TGTGCCACCAGTGACCGTGACAGGTACGGCTACACCTTC. Translation gives CATSDRDRYGYTF.

This clonotype has only a few counts. The chain has TRBV7-9 and TRBJ1-2; no firm D call. The germline CDR1 and CDR2 sequences are SEHNR and FQNEAQ (reference sequence). Between the trimmed V and J ends, which lost 8 bases and 11 bases, there was a span of 6 bases. The CDR3 covers 8 residues. Here the CDR3 reads CASPSYTF. For the CDR3, the DNA is TGTGCCAGCCCATCTTACACCTTC.

The gene calls are TRBV7-2 and TRBJ2-5; D gene unclear. Germline CDR1 and CDR2: SGHTA and FQGNSA. The CDR3 is 13 amino acids. V gave up 2 bases and J gave up 5 bases, with 9 bases separating them. The chain's CDR3 is CASSLLGLETQYF. The CDR3 DNA follows: TGTGCCAGCAGCTTACTCGGGCTGGAGACCCAGTACTTC.

The rearrangement uses TRBV7-9 and TRBJ1-5, with D tentatively TRBD1 (5 bases). CDR3 length equals 14 residues. Trimming stripped 5 bases from V and 2 bases from J, with 10 bases between. Germline V gene sequence: CDR1 SEHNR, CDR2 FQNEAQ (reference sequence). The CDR3 is CASSGRAGNQPQHF. CDR3 nucleotide sequence: TGTGCCAGCAGCGGCAGGGCGGGCAATCAGCCCCAGCATTTT.

This clonotype came up a few times. The V call is TRBV4-1, the J call TRBJ2-5, with 7 bases fitting TRBD1. The germline V gene has CDR1 MGHRA and CDR2 YSYEKL. J gave up 4 bases and V 0 bases, and 14 bases lay outside the gene matches. The CDR3 totals 18 residues. The CDR3 nucleotides are TGCGCCAGCAGCCAAGAAAGTGGGACAGAAATTTATGGAGAGACCCAGTACTTC. Its protein is CASSQESGTEIYGETQYF.

This clonotype appeared many times. The chain carries TRBV28 and TRBJ1-6; D may be TRBD1 (5 bases). This CDR3 has 14 amino acids. V was shortened by 1 base and J by 6 bases, with 7 bases between the two germline ends. The germline gives CDR1 MDHEN, CDR2 SYDVKM. CDR3 amino acids: CASSLSGSNSPLHF. The CDR3 DNA reads TGTGCCAGCAGTTTATCAGGGTCTAATTCACCCCTCCACTTT. Together with reference TRBV28 and TRBJ1-6, the CDR3 gives the full variable domain: DVKVTQSSRYLVKRTGEKVFLECVQDMDHENMFWYRQDPGLGLRLIYFSYDVKMKEKGDIPEGYSVSREKKERFSLILESASTNQTSMYLCASSLSGSNSPLHFGNGTRLTVT.

The chain recombines TRBV9 with TRBJ2-1; possibly TRBD1 for D (5 bases). Germline lookup yields CDR1 SGDLS and CDR2 YYNGEE. This CDR3 has 15 amino acids. V lost 4 bases to trimming and J lost 8 bases, with 19 bases between them. The CDR3 DNA sequence: TGTGCCAGCAGCCCCCGACTCCTCTCCAGGGATGAGCAGTTCTTC. Protein: CASSPRLLSRDEQFF.

The genes are TRBV15 and TRBJ2-3, with 9 bases fitting TRBD2. Germline trimming cut 0 bases from V and 6 bases from J; bases unmatched to any gene: 16. CDR1 is LNHNV and CDR2 is YYDKDF in the germline V gene (reference sequence). The length of the CDR3 is 19 residues. CDR3 in amino acids: CATSRDPGGGARRGDTQYF. The CDR3 DNA reads TGTGCCACCAGCAGAGATCCTGGCGGGGGGGCCCGCCGGGGGGATACGCAGTATTTT.

The rearrangement links TRBV20-1 to TRBJ1-5; the match to TRBD1 covers 7 bases. Germline V gene lookup returns CDR1 DFQATT and CDR2 SNEGSKA (reference sequence). The length of the CDR3 is 18 residues. The V and J ends lost 1 base and 6 bases, in that order; junction bases with no gene match: 18. The CDR3 DNA follows: TGCAGTGCTAGAGGAGGGAAGGTGGGCAGGGGGGTATCTCAGCCCCAGCATTTT. It specifies CSARGGKVGRGVSQPQHF.

The chain carries TRBV4-2 and TRBJ2-3; either TRBD1 or TRBD2 may supply D (5 bases each). The CDR3 loop spans 17 amino acids. V was clipped by 0 bases and J by 5 bases, with 18 bases between them. The germline CDR1 and CDR2 sequences are LGHNA and YNFKEQ. The DNA of the CDR3 is TGTGCCAGCAGCCAAGATCCACCGGGACCAAAGCTAGATACGCAGTATTTT. This gives the protein CASSQDPPGPKLDTQYF.

This clonotype occurred a few times. The rearrangement links TRBV20-1 to TRBJ2-1; tentative D call: TRBD1 (6 bases). The germline V gene has CDR1 DFQATT and CDR2 SNEGSKA (reference sequence). The CDR3 totals 14 residues. Deletions cut 6 bases from V and 2 bases from J, with 14 bases between. The chain's CDR3 is CSAPRQATYNEQFF. The CDR3 bases are TGCAGTGCCCCGAGACAGGCCACCTACAATGAGCAGTTCTTC.

The count of this clonotype is one. The gene calls are TRBV3-1 and TRBJ2-7; D possibly corresponds to TRBD1 (6 bases). Germline V gene data show CDR1 as LGHDT and CDR2 as YNNKEL (reference sequence). This CDR3 spans 13 amino acids. V was cut by 6 bases and J by 3 bases, with 12 bases left in between. The CDR3: CASSQDSLYEQYF. The CDR3, as DNA: TGTGCCAGCAGTCAGGACAGCCTCTACGAGCAGTACTTC.

This clonotype was observed many times. The CDR3 sequence: CASRHTSGSYNEQFF. The DNA of the CDR3 is TGTGCCAGCAGGCATACTAGCGGGAGCTACAATGAGCAGTTCTTC. The chain links TRBV6-1 to TRBJ2-1; 11 bases fit TRBD2. There are 15 residues in the CDR3. CDR1 is MNHNS, CDR2 SASEGT, per germline. With 6 bases clipped from V and 3 bases from J, the junction kept 4 bases outside the gene matches.